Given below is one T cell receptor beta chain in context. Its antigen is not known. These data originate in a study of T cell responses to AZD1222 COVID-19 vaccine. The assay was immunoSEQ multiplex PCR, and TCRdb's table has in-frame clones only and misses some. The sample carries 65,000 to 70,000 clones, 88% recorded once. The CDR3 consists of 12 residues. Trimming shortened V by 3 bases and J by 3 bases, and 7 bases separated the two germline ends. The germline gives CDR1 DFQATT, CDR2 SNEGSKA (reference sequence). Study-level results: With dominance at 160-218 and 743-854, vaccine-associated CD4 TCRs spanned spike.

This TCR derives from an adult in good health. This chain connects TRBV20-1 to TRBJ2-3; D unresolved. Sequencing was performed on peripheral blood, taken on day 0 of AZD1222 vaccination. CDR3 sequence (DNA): TGCAGTGCTAGTGGGCGAACAGATACGCAGTATTTT. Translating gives CSASGRTDTQYF.